A selection of T cell receptor beta chains follows, all from one sample in a study of blood T cell repertoires in COVID-19. Some clones are missing from TCRdb's copy, which holds only in-frame ones; the method was immunoSEQ multiplex PCR. The table includes about 280,000 clones, around 83% detected once. The source material was PBMCs or T cells enriched from blood (not recorded which). Source of these receptors: a man in his forties who had been exposed to COVID-19. Both conserved end residues are part of each CDR3. A D gene is named only where the DNA matches it firmly. Some rows have no size entry. The others give once, few or many, or a class for an expanded clone.

TRBV27,15,TRBJ1-6,few,-,CASSLSLGVNSPLHF,TGTGCCAGCAGTTTATCGTTAGGGGTGAATTCACCCCTCCACTTT
TRBV28,14,TRBJ2-3,once,-,CASSFGGLTDTQYF,TGTGCCAGCAGTTTTGGAGGCCTCACAGATACGCAGTATTTT
TRBV5-5,15,TRBJ2-1,-,-,CASSSAGAGSNEQFF,TGTGCCAGCAGTTCGGCAGGGGCAGGTTCCAATGAGCAGTTCTTC
TRBV9,16,TRBJ2-2,-,TRBD2,CASSPRGRGNTGELFF,TGTGCCAGCAGCCCTCGCGGGAGAGGAAACACCGGGGAGCTGTTTTTT
TRBV12-5,15,TRBJ2-3,-,TRBD1,CASGQGTGPTDTQYF,TGTGCTAGTGGACAAGGGACAGGACCCACAGATACGCAGTATTTT
TRBV5-4,13,TRBJ1-2,-,TRBD1,CASSQGALDGYTF,TGTGCCAGCAGCCAGGGGGCGCTGGATGGCTACACCTTC
TRBV18,16,TRBJ2-2,-,-,CASSPVAELNTGELFF,TGTGCCAGCTCACCAGTGGCGGAGTTGAACACCGGGGAGCTGTTTTTT
TRBV24-1,14,TRBJ1-2,-,-,CATSDLEVPYGYTF,TGTGCCACCAGTGATTTGGAGGTTCCCTATGGCTACACCTTC
TRBV11-2,13,TRBJ1-1,-,-,CASSLTGNTEAFF,TGTGCCAGCAGCTTAACGGGGAACACTGAAGCTTTCTTT
TRBV9,11,TRBJ2-2,-,-,CASSVGRELFF,TGTGCCAGCAGCGTCGGTCGGGAGCTGTTTTTT
TRBV12-3/TRBV12-4,13,TRBJ2-7,few,-,CASSSLVSYEQYF,TGTGCCAGCAGTTCGCTAGTCTCCTACGAGCAGTACTTC
TRBV11-2,13,TRBJ1-5,-,-,CASSKGANQPQHF,TGTGCCAGCAGCAAAGGGGCAAATCAGCCCCAGCATTTT
TRBV7-8,14,TRBJ2-2,-,TRBD1,CASSWTGDTGELFF,TGTGCCAGCAGCTGGACAGGGGACACCGGGGAGCTGTTTTTT
TRBV2,15,TRBJ1-5,once,-,CASSGAGIGNQPQHF,TGTGCCAGCAGTGGGGCCGGGATTGGGAATCAGCCCCAGCATTTT
TRBV12-5,13,TRBJ2-3,-,-,CASGLSTSNTQYF,TGTGCTAGTGGTTTATCCACCAGTAATACGCAGTATTTT
TRBV21-1,21,TRBJ2-1,once,-,CASSPRLMGTRGRCSRDEQFF,TGTGCCAGCAGCCCCCGACTCATGGGGACTAGAGGCCGTTGCTCCAGGGATGAGCAGTTCTTC
TRBV4-2,16,TRBJ1-2,-,TRBD1,CASSQDLGTGRYGYTF,TGTGCCAGCAGCCAAGATCTAGGGACAGGTCGGTATGGCTACACCTTC
TRBV3-1/TRBV3-2,13,TRBJ1-2,-,-,CASSLNEKHGYTF,TGTGCCAGCAGCCTCAACGAGAAGCATGGCTACACCTTC
TRBV10-1,17,TRBJ1-6,-,-,CASTIQYGGPTGFWIHF,TGCGCCAGCACCATCCAATACGGGGGGCCCACGGGTTTTTGGATCCACTTT
TRBV12-3/TRBV12-4,13,TRBJ2-5,-,TRBD1,CASSTGVFETQYF,TGTGCCAGCAGTACAGGGGTATTTGAGACCCAGTACTTC
TRBV29-1,13,TRBJ1-5,-,TRBD1,CSACRDRSQPQHF,TGCAGCGCTTGCCGGGACAGATCTCAGCCCCAGCATTTT
TRBV6-4,15,TRBJ2-2,-,TRBD2,CASKGEAGVTGELFF,TGTGCCAGCAAAGGGGAAGCGGGAGTCACCGGGGAGCTGTTTTTT
TRBV11-3,12,TRBJ2-1,few,-,CASRQVGEEQFF,TGTGCCAGCAGACAAGTCGGGGAAGAGCAGTTCTTC
TRBV7-8,15,TRBJ2-3,-,TRBD2,CASSSSGSMTDTQYF,TGTGCCAGCAGCTCTAGCGGGAGTATGACAGATACGCAGTATTTT
TRBV9,16,TRBJ2-2,-,-,CASSVERMMNTGELFF,TGTGCCAGCAGCGTAGAGCGAATGATGAACACCGGGGAGCTGTTTTTT
TRBV7-8,12,TRBJ2-1,-,-,CASSLAFYEQFF,TGTGCCAGCAGCTTAGCTTTCTATGAGCAGTTCTTC
TRBV6-1,16,TRBJ2-1,-,TRBD2,CASSAILAGDYNEQFF,TGTGCCAGCAGTGCCATACTAGCGGGCGACTACAATGAGCAGTTCTTC
TRBV7-8,15,TRBJ1-2,once,-,CASSKGETTVYGYTF,TGTGCCAGCAGCAAAGGAGAGACGACCGTCTATGGCTACACCTTC
TRBV5-4,14,TRBJ1-2,-,-,CASSLENRNYGYTF,TGTGCCAGCAGCTTGGAAAACAGGAACTATGGCTACACCTTC
TRBV19,14,TRBJ2-5,-,-,CASSQGRLAETQYF,TGTGCCAGTAGTCAGGGGCGGCTGGCGGAGACCCAGTACTTC
TRBV30,16,TRBJ2-3,once,-,CAWKNTRAVLTDTQYF,TGTGCCTGGAAAAACACTAGAGCGGTCCTCACAGATACGCAGTATTTT
TRBV11-3,18,TRBJ1-2,-,-,CASSPGGGLPGGWYGYTF,TGTGCCAGCAGCCCGGGGGGGGGACTTCCTGGAGGTTGGTACGGCTACACCTTC
TRBV30,14,TRBJ2-3,-,TRBD2,CAGLAGGFGDTQYF,TGTGCCGGTCTAGCGGGAGGGTTCGGAGATACGCAGTATTTT
TRBV24-1,15,TRBJ1-1,-,TRBD1,CATSDPRTGNTEAFF,TGTGCCACCAGTGACCCCCGGACAGGGAACACTGAAGCTTTCTTT
TRBV15,13,TRBJ2-5,-,-,CATPPRGEETQYF,TGTGCCACCCCTCCCAGGGGCGAGGAGACCCAGTACTTC
TRBV30,12,TRBJ1-2,once,-,CAFSRDNYGYTF,TGTGCCTTCTCCCGGGATAACTATGGCTACACCTTC
TRBV9,13,TRBJ2-2,-,-,CASSVVVTGELFF,TGTGCCAGCAGCGTAGTCGTCACCGGGGAGCTGTTTTTT